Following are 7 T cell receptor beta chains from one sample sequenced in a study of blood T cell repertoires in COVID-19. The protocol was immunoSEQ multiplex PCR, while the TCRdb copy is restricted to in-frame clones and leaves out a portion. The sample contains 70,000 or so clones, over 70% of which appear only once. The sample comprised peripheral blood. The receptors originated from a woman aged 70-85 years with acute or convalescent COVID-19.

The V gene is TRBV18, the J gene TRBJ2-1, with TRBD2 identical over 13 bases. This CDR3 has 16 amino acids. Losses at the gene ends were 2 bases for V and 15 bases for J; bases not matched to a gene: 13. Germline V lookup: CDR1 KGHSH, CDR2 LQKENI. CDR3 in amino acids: CASSPRELAGGTDAFF. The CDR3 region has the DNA TGTGCCAGCTCACCAAGAGAACTAGCGGGGGGGACGGACGCGTTCTTC. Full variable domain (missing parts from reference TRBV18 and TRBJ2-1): NAGVMQNPRHLVRRRGQEARLRCSPMKGHSHVYWYRQLPEEGLKFMVYLQKENIIDESGMPKERFSAEFPKEGPSILRIQQVVRGDSAAYFCASSPRELAGGTDAFFGPGTRLTVL.

CDR3 bases: TGCGCCAGCAGCTTGCGGGGCGGGACAGGGGGTTTCGAGCAGTACTTC. Translated: CASSLRGGTGGFEQYF. The J gene is TRBJ2-7, the V gene TRBV5-1, with 11 bases matching TRBD1. The CDR3 sequence is 16 residues long. CDR1 is SGHRS, CDR2 YFSETQ, per germline. Trimming at V came to 1 base and at J to 6 bases, leaving 9 bases not matched to a gene.

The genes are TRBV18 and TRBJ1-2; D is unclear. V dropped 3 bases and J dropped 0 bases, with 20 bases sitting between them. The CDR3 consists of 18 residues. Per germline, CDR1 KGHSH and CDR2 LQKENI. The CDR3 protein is CASSPPLRGEGANYGYTF. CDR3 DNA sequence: TGTGCCAGCTCACCGCCTCTGCGAGGTGAGGGCGCTAACTATGGCTACACCTTC. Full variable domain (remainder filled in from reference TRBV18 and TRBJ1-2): NAGVMQNPRHLVRRRGQEARLRCSPMKGHSHVYWYRQLPEEGLKFMVYLQKENIIDESGMPKERFSAEFPKEGPSILRIQQVVRGDSAAYFCASSPPLRGEGANYGYTFGSGTRLTVV.

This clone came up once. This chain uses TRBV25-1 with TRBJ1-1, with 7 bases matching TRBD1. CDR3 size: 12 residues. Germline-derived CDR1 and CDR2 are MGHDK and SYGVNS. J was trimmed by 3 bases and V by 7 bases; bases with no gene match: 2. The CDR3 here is CASNRGDTEAFF. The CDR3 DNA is TGTGCCAGCAACAGGGGCGACACTGAAGCTTTCTTT.

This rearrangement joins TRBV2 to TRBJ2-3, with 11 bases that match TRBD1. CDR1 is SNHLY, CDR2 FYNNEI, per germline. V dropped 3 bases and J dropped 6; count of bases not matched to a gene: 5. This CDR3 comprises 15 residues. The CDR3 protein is CASSDWTGGVDTQYF. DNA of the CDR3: TGTGCCAGCAGTGACTGGACAGGGGGCGTGGATACGCAGTATTTT. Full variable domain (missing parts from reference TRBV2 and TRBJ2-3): EPEVTQTPSHQVTQMGQEVILRCVPISNHLYFYWYRQILGQKVEFLVSFYNNEISEKSEIFDDQFSVERPDGSNFTLKIRSTKLEDSAMYFCASSDWTGGVDTQYFGPGTRLTVL.

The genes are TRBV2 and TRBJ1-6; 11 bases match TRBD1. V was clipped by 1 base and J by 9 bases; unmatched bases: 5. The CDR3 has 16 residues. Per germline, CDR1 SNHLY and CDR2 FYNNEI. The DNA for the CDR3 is TGTGCCAGCAGTGAAGTAGGGACAGGGGGATTTTCACCCCTCCACTTT. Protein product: CASSEVGTGGFSPLHF.

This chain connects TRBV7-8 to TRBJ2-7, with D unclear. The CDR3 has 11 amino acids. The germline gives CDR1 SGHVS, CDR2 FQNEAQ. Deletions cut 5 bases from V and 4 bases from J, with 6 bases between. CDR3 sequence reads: CASSLQYEQYF. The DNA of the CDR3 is TGTGCCAGCAGCCTCCAGTACGAGCAGTACTTC.